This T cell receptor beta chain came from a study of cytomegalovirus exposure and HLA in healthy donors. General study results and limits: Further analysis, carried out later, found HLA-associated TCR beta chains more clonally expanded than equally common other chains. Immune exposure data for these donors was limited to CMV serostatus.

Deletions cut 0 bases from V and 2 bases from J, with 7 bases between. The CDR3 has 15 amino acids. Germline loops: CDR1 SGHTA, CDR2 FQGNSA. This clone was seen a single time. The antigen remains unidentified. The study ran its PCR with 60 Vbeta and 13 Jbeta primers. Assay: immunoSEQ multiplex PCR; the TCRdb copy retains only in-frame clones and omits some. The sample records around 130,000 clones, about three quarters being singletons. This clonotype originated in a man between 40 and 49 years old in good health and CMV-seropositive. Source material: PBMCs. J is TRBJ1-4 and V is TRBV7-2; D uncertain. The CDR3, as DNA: TGTGCCAGCAGCTTAGCGTCCGGGACTAATGAAAAACTGTTTTTT. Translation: CASSLASGTNEKLFF.